The 2 T cell receptor beta chains below were found in one sample sequenced in a study of control samples from healthy donors and cancer patients. Measured with immunoSEQ multiplex PCR; TCRdb has only the in-frame clones, and not every one. The table lists around 71,000 clones, 70% to 90% of them singletons. The sequenced sample was PBMCs. Receptor source: a woman aged 50 to 60 with head and neck cancer.

The chain employs TRBV7-2 and TRBJ2-2, with a possible D match to TRBD1 (5 bases). The CDR3 has 15 residues. Trimming removed 0 bases from V and 2 bases from J, with 7 bases in between. The germline V gene encodes CDR1 SGHTA and CDR2 FQGNSA. The CDR3 loop is CASSLAGANTGELFF. In DNA form, the CDR3 reads TGTGCCAGCAGCTTAGCAGGGGCTAACACCGGGGAGCTGTTTTTT.

A few counts support this clone. The V and J genes are TRBV2 and TRBJ2-5; D ambiguous. The germline V gene has CDR1 SNHLY and CDR2 FYNNEI. Trimming shortened V by 5 bases and J by 5 bases, and 12 bases separated the two germline ends. There are 13 residues in the CDR3. DNA for the CDR3: TGTGCCAGCAGTTTTGACCCCCGGGAGACCCAGTACTTC. This codes for CASSFDPRETQYF.